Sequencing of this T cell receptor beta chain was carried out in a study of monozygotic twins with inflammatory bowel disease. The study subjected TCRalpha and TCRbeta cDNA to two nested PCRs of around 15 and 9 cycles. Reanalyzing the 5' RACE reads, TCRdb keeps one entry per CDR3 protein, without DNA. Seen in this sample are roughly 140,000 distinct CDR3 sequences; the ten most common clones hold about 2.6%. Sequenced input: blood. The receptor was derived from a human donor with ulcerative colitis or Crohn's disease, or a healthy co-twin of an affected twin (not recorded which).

CDR3 in amino acids: CSARLAVGYEQYF. The chain combines TRBV20-1 with TRBJ2-7; as DNA is missing, the TRBD2 call by TCRdb cannot be tested. The germline V gene has CDR1 DFQATT and CDR2 SNEGSKA (reference sequence). The CDR3 extends over 13 amino acids.